The rows below give T cell receptor beta chains drawn from one sample of a study of blood T cell repertoires in COVID-19. Sequencing used immunoSEQ multiplex PCR; TCRdb keeps in-frame clones, though not all of them. The sample carries some 96,000 clones, just under 80% recorded once. Input material: peripheral blood. These receptors originate from a woman aged 70-85 years with acute or convalescent COVID-19. Both conserved end residues are part of each CDR3. D genes are given only for firm matches. Some rows mark clone size as missing; the rest say once, few, many or name a class of expanded clone.

NA 12 TRBJ2-1 NA TRBV18 TGTGCCAGCTCAGGATCGGGGTATGAGCAGTTCTTC CASSGSGYEQFF
NA 12 TRBJ1-1 NA TRBV25-1 TGTGCCAGCAGTCCGGGTGCAGGGCTCGCTTTCTTT CASSPGAGLAFF
TRBD1 14 TRBJ2-2 NA TRBV10-3 TGTGCCATCAGGACAGGGACCCGTAGTGGGGAGCTGTTTTTT CAIRTGTRSGELFF
NA 14 TRBJ1-2 few TRBV5-8 TGTGCCAGCAGCCGGTCGGGGGGCTTGGGCGGCTACACCTTC CASSRSGGLGGYTF
TRBD1 15 TRBJ1-1 NA TRBV2 TGTGCCAGCAGACTCCCGACAGGGCTCATCACTGAAGCTTTCTTT CASRLPTGLITEAFF
NA 12 TRBJ2-6 NA TRBV9 TGTGCCAGCAGCGAACAGGGAACCCGGCTGACTTTC CASSEQGTRLTF
NA 12 TRBJ1-6 NA TRBV12-3/TRBV12-4 TGTGCCAGCACCCCGGGGATTTCACCCCTCCACTTT CASTPGISPLHF
TRBD1 17 TRBJ2-3 NA TRBV10-3 TGTGCCATCAGTGTCACCTCGACAGGGTCTAGCACAGATACGCAGTATTTT CAISVTSTGSSTDTQYF
TRBD1 15 TRBJ2-1 NA TRBV29-1 TGCAGCGTTGTTCTTGCAGGGACAGCTAACAATGAGCAGTTCTTC CSVVLAGTANNEQFF
TRBD1 16 TRBJ2-1 NA TRBV9 TGTGCCAGCAGCGTGGGGACAGGGGGGTTGTACAATGAGCAGTTCTTC CASSVGTGGLYNEQFF
NA 14 TRBJ2-2 NA TRBV19 TGTGCCAGTAGTGTTACTAGAGACACCGGGGAGCTGTTTTTT CASSVTRDTGELFF
NA 14 TRBJ2-7 NA TRBV30 TGTGCCTGGAGTGTACAATACAGCTCCTACGAGCAGTACTTC CAWSVQYSSYEQYF
TRBD1 16 TRBJ1-6 NA TRBV6-5 TGTGCCAGCAGTTCCCTTCCGGACAGGGACAATTCACCCCTCCACTTT CASSSLPDRDNSPLHF
TRBD1 12 TRBJ2-3 NA TRBV29-1 TGCAGCGTCTCGACAGGGACAGATACGCAGTATTTT CSVSTGTDTQYF
NA 14 TRBJ1-3 NA TRBV4-3 TGCGCCAGCAGCGATGGGCACTCTGGAAACACCATATATTTT CASSDGHSGNTIYF
TRBD1 15 TRBJ1-6 few TRBV6-4 TGTGCCAGCAGCCCCCAACAGGGGGATAATTCACCCCTCCACTTT CASSPQQGDNSPLHF
TRBD1 13 TRBJ1-2 NA TRBV19 TGTGCCAGTAGTAACGACAGGGTCGGTGGCTACACCTTC CASSNDRVGGYTF
NA 15 TRBJ1-5 NA TRBV4-1 TGCGCCAGCAGCCAAGTCCCGAGAGGGAATCAGCCCCAGCATTTT CASSQVPRGNQPQHF
TRBD1 14 TRBJ1-2 NA TRBV30 TGTGCCTGGGAGACAGGGGCGACGTCCTATGGCTACACCTTC CAWETGATSYGYTF
NA 16 TRBJ2-3 once TRBV4-1 TGCGCCAGCAGCCAAGATCTCCTATTTAGCACAGATACGCAGTATTTT CASSQDLLFSTDTQYF
NA 16 TRBJ2-2 NA TRBV7-2 TGTGCCAGCAGCTTCCACGGAGGGGGCTCGTACGGGGAGCTGTTTTTT CASSFHGGGSYGELFF
TRBD1 14 TRBJ1-1 NA TRBV28 TGTGCCAGCTACCAACAGGGGCTTAACACTGAAGCTTTCTTT CASYQQGLNTEAFF
TRBD1 12 TRBJ1-2 NA TRBV12-3/TRBV12-4 TGTGCCAGCAGCGACAGGGGGCATGGCTACACCTTC CASSDRGHGYTF
TRBD1 14 TRBJ1-5 few TRBV6-5 TGTGCCAGCACGCCACAGGGGAGCAATCAGCCCCAGCATTTT CASTPQGSNQPQHF
NA 13 TRBJ2-3 NA TRBV12-3/TRBV12-4 TGTGCCAGCAGTTTAACAGAAACAGATACGCAGTATTTT CASSLTETDTQYF
TRBD1 14 TRBJ2-3 once TRBV25-1 TGTGCCGCCAGTACAGGGGGCCCCGCAGATACGCAGTATTTT CAASTGGPADTQYF
TRBD1 15 TRBJ2-5 NA TRBV11-1 TGTGCCAGCAGCTTAATCGGGACAGGGCAAGAGACCCAGTACTTC CASSLIGTGQETQYF
NA 13 TRBJ1-1 NA TRBV13 TGTGCCAGCAGCTACGGACAGAACACTGAAGCTTTCTTT CASSYGQNTEAFF
NA 16 TRBJ1-1 NA TRBV7-8 TGTGCCAGCAGCTTAGAAACAGGATCTTCGGACACTGAAGCTTTCTTT CASSLETGSSDTEAFF
TRBD1 17 TRBJ2-6 NA TRBV9 TGTGCCAGCAGCGGTCCGACAGGGGGCTACGGGGCCAACGTCCTGACTTTC CASSGPTGGYGANVLTF
NA 15 TRBJ2-5 NA TRBV3-1/TRBV3-2 TGTGCCAGCAGCCGCCCGACTAGTGCCGGGGAGACCCAGTACTTC CASSRPTSAGETQYF
TRBD2 19 TRBJ2-5 NA TRBV5-6 TGTGCCAGCAGCTTGCAGATAGGTCTAGCGGGGGAGAGGGGAGAGACCCAGTACTTC CASSLQIGLAGERGETQYF
NA 17 TRBJ2-1 NA TRBV7-6 TGTGCCAGCAGCTTAGACGGCGGGGTAAGCTCCTACAATGAGCAGTTCTTC CASSLDGGVSSYNEQFF
NA 13 TRBJ1-5 few TRBV28 TGTGCCAGCAGTTTGCAGGGAAGACAGCCCCAGCATTTT CASSLQGRQPQHF
TRBD2 17 TRBJ2-3 NA TRBV4-3 TGCGCCAGCAGCCAAGCGATAGCGGGGGGGGGCGGAGATACGCAGTATTTT CASSQAIAGGGGDTQYF
NA 15 TRBJ2-3 NA TRBV18 TGTGCCAGCTCACCATTGCAGGGGACCCGATCTACGCAGTATTTT CASSPLQGTRSTQYF
TRBD1 14 TRBJ1-6 NA TRBV5-4 TGTGCCAGCAGCTTGGACACAGGGGACTCACCCCTCCACTTT CASSLDTGDSPLHF
TRBD1 16 TRBJ1-1 NA TRBV5-1 TGCGCCAGCAGCCAGGGACAGACTCAGATGAACACTGAAGCTTTCTTT CASSQGQTQMNTEAFF
NA 14 TRBJ1-5 NA TRBV6-5 TGTGCCAGCAGTTACGCCGCCCACGGGCAGCCCCAGCATTTT CASSYAAHGQPQHF
TRBD2 16 TRBJ2-2 NA TRBV7-3 TGTGCCAGCAGCTCGAAAGCGGGGACGAACACCGGGGAGCTGTTTTTT CASSSKAGTNTGELFF
TRBD1 14 TRBJ2-7 NA TRBV5-5 TGTGCCAGCAGCTTCGGGGACAGGGCCTACGAGCAGTACTTC CASSFGDRAYEQYF
NA 15 TRBJ2-1 NA TRBV6-5 TGTGCCAGCAGTATCGAAGGGGGGGTCGGCGATGAGCAGTTCTTC CASSIEGGVGDEQFF
NA 15 TRBJ1-2 NA TRBV5-5 TGTGCCAGCAGCGCGGACAGTTCTTCTAACTATGGCTACACCTTC CASSADSSSNYGYTF
NA 14 TRBJ2-1 NA TRBV3-1/TRBV3-2 TGTGCCAGCAGCCAAGAACTTCTTTACAATGAGCAGTTCTTC CASSQELLYNEQFF
NA 15 TRBJ2-1 NA TRBV11-3 TGTGCCAGCAGCTTAGGGCAGGGCCCCCTCAATGAGCAGTTCTTC CASSLGQGPLNEQFF